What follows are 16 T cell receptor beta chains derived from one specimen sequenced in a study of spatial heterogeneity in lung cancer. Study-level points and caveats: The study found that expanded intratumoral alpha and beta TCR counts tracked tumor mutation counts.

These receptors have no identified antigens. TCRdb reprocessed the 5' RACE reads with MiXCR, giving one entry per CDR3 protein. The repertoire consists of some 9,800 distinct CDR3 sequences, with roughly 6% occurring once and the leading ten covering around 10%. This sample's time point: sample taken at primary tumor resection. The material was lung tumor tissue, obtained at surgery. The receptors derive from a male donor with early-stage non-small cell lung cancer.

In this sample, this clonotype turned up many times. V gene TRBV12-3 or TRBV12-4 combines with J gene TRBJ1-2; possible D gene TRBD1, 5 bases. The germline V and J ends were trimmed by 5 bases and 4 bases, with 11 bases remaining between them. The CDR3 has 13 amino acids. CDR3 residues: CASSPGGIYGYTF. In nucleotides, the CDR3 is TGTGCCAGCAGTCCGGGGGGGATCTATGGCTACACCTTC.

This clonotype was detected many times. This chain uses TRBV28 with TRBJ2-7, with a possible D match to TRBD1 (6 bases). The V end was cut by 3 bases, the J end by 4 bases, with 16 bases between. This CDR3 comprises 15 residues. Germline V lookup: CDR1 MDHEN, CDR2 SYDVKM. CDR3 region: CASSFPDSIQYEQYF. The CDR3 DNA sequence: TGTGCCAGCAGTTTCCCGGACAGTATACAATACGAGCAGTACTTC.

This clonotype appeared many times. The CDR3: CASSYGRDSSQYF. CDR3 DNA: TGTGCCAGCAGTTACGGCCGGGACTCATCGCAGTATTTT. This chain uses TRBV6-6 with TRBJ2-3; tentative D call: TRBD2 (6 bases). This CDR3 comprises 13 residues. Germline assignment: CDR1 MNHNY and CDR2 SVGAGI (reference sequence). The germline V and J ends were trimmed by 2 bases and 10 bases, with 13 bases remaining between them.

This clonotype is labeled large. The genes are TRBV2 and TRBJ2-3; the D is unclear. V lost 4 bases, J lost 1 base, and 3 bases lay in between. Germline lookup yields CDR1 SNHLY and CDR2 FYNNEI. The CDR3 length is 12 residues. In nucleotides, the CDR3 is TGTGCCAGCAGTGGGGGCACAGATACGCAGTATTTT. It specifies CASSGGTDTQYF.

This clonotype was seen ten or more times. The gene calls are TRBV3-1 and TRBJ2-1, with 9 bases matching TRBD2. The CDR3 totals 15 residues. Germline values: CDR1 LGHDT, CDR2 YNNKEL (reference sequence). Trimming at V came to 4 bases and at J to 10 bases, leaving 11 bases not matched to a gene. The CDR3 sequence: CASSPGLARIGEQFF. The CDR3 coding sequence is TGTGCCAGCAGCCCCGGACTAGCGAGGATTGGAGAGCAGTTCTTC.

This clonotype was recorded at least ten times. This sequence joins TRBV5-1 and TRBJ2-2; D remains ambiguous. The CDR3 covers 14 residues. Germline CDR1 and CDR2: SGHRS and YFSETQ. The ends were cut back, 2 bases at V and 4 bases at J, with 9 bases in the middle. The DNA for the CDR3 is TGCGCCAGCAGCTTTGACACCGGCACCGGGGAGCTGTTTTTT. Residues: CASSFDTGTGELFF.

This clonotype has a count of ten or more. The CDR3 is CSARDARLYNEQFF. The CDR3 DNA sequence: TGCAGTGCTAGAGATGCACGTTTATACAATGAGCAGTTCTTC. V and J are TRBV20-1 and TRBJ2-1; unclear D gene. V lost 0 bases to trimming and J lost 4 bases, with 10 bases between them. The V gene's germline CDR1 is DFQATT and CDR2 SNEGSKA (reference sequence). The CDR3 has 14 amino acids.

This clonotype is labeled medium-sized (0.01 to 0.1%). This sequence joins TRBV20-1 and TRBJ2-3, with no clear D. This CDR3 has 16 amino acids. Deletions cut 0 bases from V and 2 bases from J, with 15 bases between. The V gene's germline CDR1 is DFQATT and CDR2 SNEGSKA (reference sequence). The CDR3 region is CSARDLIDSYTDTQYF. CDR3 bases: TGCAGTGCTAGAGATCTGATAGACTCCTACACAGATACGCAGTATTTT.

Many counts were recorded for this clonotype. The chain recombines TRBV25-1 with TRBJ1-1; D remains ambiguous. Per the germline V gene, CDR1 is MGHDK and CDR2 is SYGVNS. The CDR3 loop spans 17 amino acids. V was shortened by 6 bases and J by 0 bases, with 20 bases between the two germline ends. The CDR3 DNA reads TGTGCCAGCAGCGTGAAAGGGCTGGGATACATGAACACTGAAGCTTTCTTT. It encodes CASSVKGLGYMNTEAFF. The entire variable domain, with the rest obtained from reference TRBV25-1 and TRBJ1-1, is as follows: EADIYQTPRYLVIGTGKKITLECSQTMGHDKMYWYQQDPGMELHLIHYSYGVNSTEKGDLSSESTVSRIRTEHFPLTLESARPSHTSQYLCASSVKGLGYMNTEAFFGQGTRLTVV.

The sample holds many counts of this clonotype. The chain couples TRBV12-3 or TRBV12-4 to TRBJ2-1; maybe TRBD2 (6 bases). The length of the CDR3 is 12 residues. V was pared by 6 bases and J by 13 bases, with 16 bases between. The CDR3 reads CASREGMEPQFF. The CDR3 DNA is TGTGCCAGCAGGGAGGGGATGGAACCCCAGTTCTTC.

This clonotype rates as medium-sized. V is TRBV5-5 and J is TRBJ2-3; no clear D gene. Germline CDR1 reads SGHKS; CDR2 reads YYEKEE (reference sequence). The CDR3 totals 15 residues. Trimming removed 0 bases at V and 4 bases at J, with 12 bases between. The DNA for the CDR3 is TGTGCCAGCAGCTTGGCGGCACTTACTGCAGATACGCAGTATTTT. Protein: CASSLAALTADTQYF.

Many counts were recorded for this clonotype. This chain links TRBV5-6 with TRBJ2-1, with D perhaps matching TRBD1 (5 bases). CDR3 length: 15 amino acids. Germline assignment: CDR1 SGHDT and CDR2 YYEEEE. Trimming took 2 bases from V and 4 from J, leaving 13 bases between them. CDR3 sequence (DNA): TGTGCCAGCAGCTTAGGACAAATACGATACAATGAGCAGTTCTTC. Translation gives CASSLGQIRYNEQFF.

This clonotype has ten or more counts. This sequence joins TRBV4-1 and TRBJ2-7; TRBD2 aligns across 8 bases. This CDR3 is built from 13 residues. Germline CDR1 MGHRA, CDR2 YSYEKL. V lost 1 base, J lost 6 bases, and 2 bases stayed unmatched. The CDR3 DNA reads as TGCGCCAGCAGCCAAGTGGCGGGGGGCGAGCAGTACGTC. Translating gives CASSQVAGGEQYV.

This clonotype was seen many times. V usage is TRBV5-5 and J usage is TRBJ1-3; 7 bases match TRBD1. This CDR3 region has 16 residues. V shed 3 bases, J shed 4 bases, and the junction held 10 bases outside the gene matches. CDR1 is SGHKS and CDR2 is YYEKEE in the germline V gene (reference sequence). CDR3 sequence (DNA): TGTGCCAGCAGCTCAAACAGGGGACTAGGAGGAAACACCATATATTTT. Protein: CASSSNRGLGGNTIYF.

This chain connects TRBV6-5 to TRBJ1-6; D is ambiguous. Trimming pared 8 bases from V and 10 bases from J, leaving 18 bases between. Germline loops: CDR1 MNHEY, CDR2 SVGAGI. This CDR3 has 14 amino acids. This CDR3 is CASRREGRRSPLHF. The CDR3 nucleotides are TGTGCCAGCCGCCGGGAAGGGCGCCGCTCACCCCTCCACTTT.

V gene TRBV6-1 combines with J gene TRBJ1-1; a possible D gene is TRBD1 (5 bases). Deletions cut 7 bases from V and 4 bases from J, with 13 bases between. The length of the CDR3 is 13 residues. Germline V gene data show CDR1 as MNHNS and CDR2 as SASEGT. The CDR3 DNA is TGTGCCAGCAATCCGGGGGGGGGCACTGAAGCTTTCTTT. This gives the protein CASNPGGGTEAFF.